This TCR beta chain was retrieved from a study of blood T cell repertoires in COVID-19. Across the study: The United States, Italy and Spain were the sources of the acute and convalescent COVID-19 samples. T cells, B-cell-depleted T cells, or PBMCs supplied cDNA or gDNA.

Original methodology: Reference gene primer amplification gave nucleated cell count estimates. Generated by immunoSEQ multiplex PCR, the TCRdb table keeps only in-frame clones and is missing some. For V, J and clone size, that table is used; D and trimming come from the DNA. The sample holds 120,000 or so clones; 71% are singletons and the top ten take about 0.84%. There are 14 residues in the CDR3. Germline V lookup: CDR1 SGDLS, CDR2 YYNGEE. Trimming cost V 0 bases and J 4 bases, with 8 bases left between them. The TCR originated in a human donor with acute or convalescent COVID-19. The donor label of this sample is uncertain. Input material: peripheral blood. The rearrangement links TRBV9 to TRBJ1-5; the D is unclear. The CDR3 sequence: CASSVGISNQPQHF. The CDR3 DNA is TGTGCCAGCAGCGTAGGAATTAGTAATCAGCCCCAGCATTTT.